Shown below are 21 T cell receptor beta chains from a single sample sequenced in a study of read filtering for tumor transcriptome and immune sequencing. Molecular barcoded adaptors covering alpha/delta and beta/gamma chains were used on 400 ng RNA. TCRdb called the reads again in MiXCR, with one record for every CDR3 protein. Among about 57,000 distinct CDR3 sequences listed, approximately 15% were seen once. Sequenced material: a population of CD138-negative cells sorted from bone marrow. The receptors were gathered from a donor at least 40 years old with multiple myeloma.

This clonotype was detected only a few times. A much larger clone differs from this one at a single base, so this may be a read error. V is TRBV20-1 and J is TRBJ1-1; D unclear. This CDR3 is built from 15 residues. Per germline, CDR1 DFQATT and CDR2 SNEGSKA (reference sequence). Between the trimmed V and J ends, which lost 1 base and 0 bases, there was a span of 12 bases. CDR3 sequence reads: CSARVKNTLNTEAFF. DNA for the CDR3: TGCAGTGCTAGAGTTAAGAACACCTTGAACACTGAAGCTTTCTTT.

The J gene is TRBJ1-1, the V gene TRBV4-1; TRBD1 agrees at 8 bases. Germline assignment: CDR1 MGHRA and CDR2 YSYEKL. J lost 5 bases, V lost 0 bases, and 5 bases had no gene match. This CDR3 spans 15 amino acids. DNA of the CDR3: TGCGCCAGCAGCCAAGAGGGCAGGGGGCTAACTGAAGCTTTCTTT. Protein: CASSQEGRGLTEAFF.

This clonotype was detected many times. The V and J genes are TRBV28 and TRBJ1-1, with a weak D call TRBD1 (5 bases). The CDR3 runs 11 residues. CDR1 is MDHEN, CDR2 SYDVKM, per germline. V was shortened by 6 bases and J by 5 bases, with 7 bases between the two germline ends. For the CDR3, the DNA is TGTGCCAGCAGGCAGGGTACTGAAGCTTTCTTT. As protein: CASRQGTEAFF.

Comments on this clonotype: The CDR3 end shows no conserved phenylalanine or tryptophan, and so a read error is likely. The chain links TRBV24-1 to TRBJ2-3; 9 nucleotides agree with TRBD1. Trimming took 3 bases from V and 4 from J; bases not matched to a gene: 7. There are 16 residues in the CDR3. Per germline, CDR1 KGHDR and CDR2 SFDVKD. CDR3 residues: CATSDLLDRGPDTQYS. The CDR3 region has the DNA TGTGCCACCAGTGATCTGCTGGACAGGGGCCCAGATACGCAGTATTCT.

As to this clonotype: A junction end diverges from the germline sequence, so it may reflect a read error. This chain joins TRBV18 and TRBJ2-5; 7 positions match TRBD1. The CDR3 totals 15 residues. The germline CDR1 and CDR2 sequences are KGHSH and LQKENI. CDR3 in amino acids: CACSPVKGAQETQYF. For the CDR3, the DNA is TGTGCCTGCTCACCAGTTAAGGGGGCGCAAGAGACCCAGTACTTC.

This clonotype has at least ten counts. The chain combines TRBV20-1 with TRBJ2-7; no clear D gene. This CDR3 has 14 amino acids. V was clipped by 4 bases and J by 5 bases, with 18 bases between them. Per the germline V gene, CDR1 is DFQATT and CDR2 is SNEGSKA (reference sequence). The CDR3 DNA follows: TGCAGTGCTACTACTGGACGGGTCCTGGACGAGCAGTACTTC. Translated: CSATTGRVLDEQYF.

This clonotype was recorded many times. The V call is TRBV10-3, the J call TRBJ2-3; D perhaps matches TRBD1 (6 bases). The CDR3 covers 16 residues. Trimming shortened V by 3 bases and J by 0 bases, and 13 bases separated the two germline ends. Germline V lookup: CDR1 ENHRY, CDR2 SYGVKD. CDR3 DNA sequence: TGTGCCATCAGTGATCCGAGACAGGCCAGCACAGATACGCAGTATTTT. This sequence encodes CAISDPRQASTDTQYF.

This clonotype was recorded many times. CDR3 nucleotide sequence: TGCAGTGCTAGAGATCAGGGGGGCACTGGGGCCAACGTCCTGACTTTC. It yields the protein CSARDQGGTGANVLTF. The chain couples TRBV20-1 to TRBJ2-6; weak D call: TRBD1 (7 bases). Trimming stripped 0 bases from V and 2 bases from J, with 11 bases between. Germline CDR1 is DFQATT and CDR2 is SNEGSKA (reference sequence). The CDR3 spans 16 residues.

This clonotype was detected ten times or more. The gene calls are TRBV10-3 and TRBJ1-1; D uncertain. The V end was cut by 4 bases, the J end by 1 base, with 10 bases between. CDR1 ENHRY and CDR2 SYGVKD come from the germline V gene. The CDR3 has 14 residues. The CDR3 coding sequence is TGTGCCATCAGTGTGGCAGCTTCGAACACTGAAGCTTTCTTT. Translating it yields CAISVAASNTEAFF.

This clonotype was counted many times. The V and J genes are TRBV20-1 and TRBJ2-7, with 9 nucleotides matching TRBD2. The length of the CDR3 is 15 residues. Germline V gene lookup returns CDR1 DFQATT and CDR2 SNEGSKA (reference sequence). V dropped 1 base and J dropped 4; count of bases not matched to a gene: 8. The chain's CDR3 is CSARVQASGNYEQYF. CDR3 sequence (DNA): TGCAGTGCTAGAGTCCAAGCTAGCGGGAATTACGAGCAGTACTTC.

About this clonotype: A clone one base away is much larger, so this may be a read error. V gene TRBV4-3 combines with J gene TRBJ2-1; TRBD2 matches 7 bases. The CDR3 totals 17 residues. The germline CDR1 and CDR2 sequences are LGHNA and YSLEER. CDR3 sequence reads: CASSQVAGTSSYNVQFF. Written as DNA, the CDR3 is TGCGCCAGCAGCCAAGTAGCGGGCACGAGCTCCTACAATGTGCAGTTCTTC.

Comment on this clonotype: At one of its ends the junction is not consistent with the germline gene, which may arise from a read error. The DNA of the CDR3 is TGTACCAGCAGCTTAGGACTAGCGGGAGATACGCAGTATTTT. It translates to CTSSLGLAGDTQYF. The chain employs TRBV7-9 and TRBJ2-3; TRBD2 aligns across 11 bases. Germline V CDR1 and CDR2: SEHNR, FQNEAQ (reference sequence). The length of the CDR3 is 14 residues.

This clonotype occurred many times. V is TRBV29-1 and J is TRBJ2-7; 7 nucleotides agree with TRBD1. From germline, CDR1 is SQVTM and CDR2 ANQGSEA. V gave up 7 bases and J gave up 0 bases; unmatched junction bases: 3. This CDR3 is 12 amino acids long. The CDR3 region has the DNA TGCAGCGCAGGGACAGACTCCTACGAGCAGTACTTC. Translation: CSAGTDSYEQYF.

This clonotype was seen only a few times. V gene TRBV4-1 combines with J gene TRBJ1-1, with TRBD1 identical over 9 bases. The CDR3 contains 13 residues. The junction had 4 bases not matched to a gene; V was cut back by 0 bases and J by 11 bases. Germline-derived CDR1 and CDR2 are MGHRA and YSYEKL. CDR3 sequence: CASSQDGTGIAFF. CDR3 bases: TGCGCCAGCAGCCAAGATGGGACAGGGATCGCTTTCTTT.

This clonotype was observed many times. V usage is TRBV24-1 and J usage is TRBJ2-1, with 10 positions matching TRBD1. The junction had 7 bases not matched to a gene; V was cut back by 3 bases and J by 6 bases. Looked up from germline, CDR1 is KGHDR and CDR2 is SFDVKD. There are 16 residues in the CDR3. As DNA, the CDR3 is TGTGCCACCAGTGATCCCACCGGGACAGGGGTCAATGAGCAGTTCTTC. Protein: CATSDPTGTGVNEQFF.

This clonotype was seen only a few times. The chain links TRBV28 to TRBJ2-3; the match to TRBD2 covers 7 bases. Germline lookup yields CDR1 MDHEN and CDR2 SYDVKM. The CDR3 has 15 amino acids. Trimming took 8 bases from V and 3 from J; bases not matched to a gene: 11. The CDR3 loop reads CASSVRLAATDTQYF. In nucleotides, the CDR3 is TGTGCCAGCTCCGTCCGACTAGCCGCTACAGATACGCAGTATTTT.

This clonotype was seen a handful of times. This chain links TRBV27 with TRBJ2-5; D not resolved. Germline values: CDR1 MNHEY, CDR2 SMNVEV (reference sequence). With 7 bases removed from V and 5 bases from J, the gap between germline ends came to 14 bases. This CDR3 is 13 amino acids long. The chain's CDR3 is CASTRRGAETQYF. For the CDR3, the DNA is TGTGCCAGCACCCGGCGAGGAGCGGAGACCCAGTACTTC.

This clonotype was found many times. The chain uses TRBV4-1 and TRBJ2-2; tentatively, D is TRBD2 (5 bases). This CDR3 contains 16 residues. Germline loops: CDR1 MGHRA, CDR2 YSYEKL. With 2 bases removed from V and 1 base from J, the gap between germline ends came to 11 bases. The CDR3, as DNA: TGCGCCAGCAGCCAAATGGCGGGTTGGAACACCGGGGAGCTGTTTTTT. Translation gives CASSQMAGWNTGELFF.

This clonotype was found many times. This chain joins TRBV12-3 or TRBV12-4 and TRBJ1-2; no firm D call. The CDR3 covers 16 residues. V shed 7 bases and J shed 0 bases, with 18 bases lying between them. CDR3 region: CASTVRPWASNYGYTF. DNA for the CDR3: TGTGCCAGCACCGTCAGGCCTTGGGCCTCTAACTATGGCTACACCTTC.

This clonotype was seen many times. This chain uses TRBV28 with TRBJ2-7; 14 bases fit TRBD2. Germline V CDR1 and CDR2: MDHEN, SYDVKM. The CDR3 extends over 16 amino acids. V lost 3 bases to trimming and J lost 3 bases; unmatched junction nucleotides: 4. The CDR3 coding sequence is TGTGCCAGCAGTTTCTTTGGGACTAGCGGGAGCTACGAGCAGTACTTC. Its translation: CASSFFGTSGSYEQYF.

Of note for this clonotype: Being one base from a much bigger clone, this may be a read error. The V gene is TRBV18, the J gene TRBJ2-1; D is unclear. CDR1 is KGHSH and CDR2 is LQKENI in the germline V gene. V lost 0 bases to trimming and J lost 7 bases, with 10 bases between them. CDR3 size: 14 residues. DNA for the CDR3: TGTGCCAGCTCACCACCCTCAAGGGTGAATGAGCAGTTCTTC. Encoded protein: CASSPPSRVNEQFF.